The 20 T cell receptor beta chains below come from one sample, sequenced in a study of blood T cell repertoires in COVID-19. Sequencing used immunoSEQ multiplex PCR; TCRdb keeps in-frame clones, though not all of them. The sample consists of about 410,000 clones, 90% of them appearing once. Specimen: PBMCs or T cells enriched from blood (not recorded which). The origin of the receptors is a man aged 18 to 35 who had recovered from COVID-19.

J is TRBJ2-3 and V is TRBV3-1 (or the pseudogene TRBV3-2); 8 nucleotides match TRBD2. Per the germline V gene, CDR1 is LGHDT and CDR2 is YNNKEL (reference sequence). The CDR3 runs to 17 residues. Losses at the gene ends were 1 base for V and 6 bases for J; bases not matched to a gene: 12. The CDR3 DNA reads TGTGCCAGCAGCCAAGCTGGGGGAGGTAGCGGGATGGATACGCAGTATTTT. Its translation is CASSQAGGGSGMDTQYF.

The V and J genes are TRBV9 and TRBJ2-4; D ambiguous. This CDR3 has 17 residues. With 0 bases removed from V and 1 base from J, the gap between germline ends came to 14 bases. The germline CDR1 and CDR2 sequences are SGDLS and YYNGEE. The DNA for the CDR3 is TGTGCCAGCAGCGTAGATATGGCTTTCTCGGCCAAAAACATTCAGTACTTC. This translates into CASSVDMAFSAKNIQYF.

V is TRBV7-9 and J is TRBJ2-2; 8 bases are shared with TRBD2. The junction had 19 bases not matched to a gene; V was cut back by 4 bases and J by 6 bases. CDR1 and CDR2 from the germline V gene are SEHNR and FQNEAQ (reference sequence). The CDR3 runs to 19 residues. The CDR3 is CASSYPLGERERRSGELFF. In DNA form, the CDR3 reads TGTGCCAGCAGCTACCCCCTTGGTGAGCGGGAGAGGAGGTCCGGGGAGCTGTTTTTT.

V gene TRBV19 combines with J gene TRBJ2-7, with 9 bases matching TRBD2. The CDR3 sequence is 14 residues long. CDR1 is LNHDA and CDR2 is SQIVND in the germline V gene (reference sequence). V dropped 6 bases and J dropped 4; count of bases not matched to a gene: 7. Written as DNA, the CDR3 is TGTGCCAGTAGAGCTAGCGGGACCCGTTACGAGCAGTACTTC. Its translation is CASRASGTRYEQYF. Together with reference TRBV19 and TRBJ2-7, the CDR3 gives the full variable domain: DGGITQSPKYLFRKEGQNVTLSCEQNLNHDAMYWYRQDPGQGLRLIYYSQIVNDFQKGDIAEGYSVSREKKESFPLTVTSAQKNPTAFYLCASRASGTRYEQYFGPGTRLTVT.

The chain joins TRBV18 to TRBJ2-1; unclear D gene. The CDR3 length is 12 residues. The V end was cut by 2 bases, the J end by 10 bases, with 9 bases between. The germline V gene has CDR1 KGHSH and CDR2 LQKENI. CDR3 in DNA: TGTGCCAGCTCACCAGGCCTAGAGGAGCAGTTCTTC. Protein product: CASSPGLEEQFF. The full variable domain, with the rest looked up from reference TRBV18 and TRBJ2-1, is NAGVMQNPRHLVRRRGQEARLRCSPMKGHSHVYWYRQLPEEGLKFMVYLQKENIIDESGMPKERFSAEFPKEGPSILRIQQVVRGDSAAYFCASSPGLEEQFFGPGTRLTVL.

CDR3 region: CASGGDYLSTDTQYF. The CDR3 DNA reads as TGTGCCAGCGGTGGGGACTACCTAAGCACAGATACGCAGTATTTT. V and J are TRBV28 and TRBJ2-3, with TRBD2 matching over 7 bases. The CDR3 runs to 15 residues. J was trimmed by 0 bases and V by 8 bases; bases with no gene match: 8. In germline, CDR1 is MDHEN, CDR2 SYDVKM.

J is TRBJ1-5 and V is TRBV6-5; 7 bases align to TRBD1. Per germline, CDR1 MNHEY and CDR2 SVGAGI. V lost 8 bases and J lost 4; bases outside the gene matches: 8. The length of the CDR3 is 14 residues. CDR3 DNA: TGTGCCAGCTCCGGGACAGACACTAATCAGCCCCAGCATTTT. Amino acid sequence: CASSGTDTNQPQHF.

The CDR3 nucleotides are TGTGCCAGCAGCTTGACGAGCGGGACAGGGGACGTAAAACTGTTTTTT. It codes for CASSLTSGTGDVKLFF. The rearrangement uses TRBV7-9 and TRBJ1-4; 10 bases match TRBD1. Germline assignment: CDR1 SEHNR and CDR2 FQNEAQ (reference sequence). This CDR3 contains 16 residues. V shed 3 bases, J shed 10 bases, and the junction held 11 bases outside the gene matches.

V gene TRBV3-1 (or the pseudogene TRBV3-2) combines with J gene TRBJ2-1; TRBD2 agrees at 14 bases. Per germline, CDR1 LGHDT and CDR2 YNNKEL (reference sequence). The CDR3 is 17 residues long. V lost 4 bases and J lost 4; bases outside the gene matches: 6. As DNA, the CDR3 is TGTGCCAGCAGCCCGACTAGCGGGAGGGGACTATACAATGAGCAGTTCTTC. Its translation is CASSPTSGRGLYNEQFF.

The V call is TRBV14, the J call TRBJ2-5; 9 positions match TRBD2. The CDR3 spans 15 residues. Germline CDR1 and CDR2: SGHDN and FVKESK. Germline trimming cut 4 bases from V and 4 bases from J; bases unmatched to any gene: 7. Here the CDR3 reads CASSLGLAGIETQYF. For the CDR3, the DNA is TGTGCCAGCAGCCTGGGGCTAGCGGGGATAGAGACCCAGTACTTC.

The chain employs TRBV18 and TRBJ1-6, with 10 nucleotides matching TRBD1. The V segment lost 3 bases and the J segment 7 bases; nucleotides outside the gene matches: 6. This CDR3 comprises 16 residues. Germline V gene lookup returns CDR1 KGHSH and CDR2 LQKENI. Here the CDR3 DNA reads TGTGCCAGCTCACCGAAGGCGGGACAGGGGAATTCACCCCTCCACTTT. It codes for CASSPKAGQGNSPLHF.

J is TRBJ1-2 and V is TRBV30; D unclear. Per the germline V gene, CDR1 is GTSNPN and CDR2 is SVGIG (reference sequence). The germline V and J ends were trimmed by 5 bases and 1 base, with 8 bases remaining between them. The CDR3 runs 12 residues. In DNA, the CDR3 is TGTGCCTGGTCCGGGGATAACTATGGCTACACCTTC. Its protein is CAWSGDNYGYTF.

This chain uses TRBV28 with TRBJ2-3; TRBD1 agrees at 10 bases. This CDR3 is built from 16 residues. The germline gives CDR1 MDHEN, CDR2 SYDVKM. The V and J ends lost 5 bases and 4 bases, in that order; junction bases with no gene match: 9. The DNA for the CDR3 is TGTGCCAGCAGTGCCCCCGGGACAGGGGACCCAGATACGCAGTATTTT. It translates to CASSAPGTGDPDTQYF.

The V call is TRBV7-3, the J call TRBJ1-6, with a weak D call TRBD1 (5 bases). Trimming left V 5 bases short and J 6 bases short, with 11 bases between. CDR3 length equals 14 residues. CDR1 is SGHTA, CDR2 FQGTGA, per germline. The CDR3 nucleotides read TGTGCCAGCAGCCAAACAGGATTTAATTCACCCCTCCACTTT. This gives the protein CASSQTGFNSPLHF.

This clone was counted many times. The V gene is TRBV7-9, the J gene TRBJ2-3; 10 bases map to TRBD1. CDR1 is SEHNR, CDR2 FQNEAQ, per germline (reference sequence). This CDR3 is built from 15 residues. J was trimmed by 2 bases and V by 6 bases; bases with no gene match: 5. The CDR3 region is CASSSGTGDTDTQYF. The CDR3 bases are TGTGCCAGCAGTTCCGGGACAGGGGACACAGATACGCAGTATTTT.

The CDR3 spells CASGAGWSYEQYF. The CDR3 region has the DNA TGTGCCAGCGGGGCAGGGTGGTCCTACGAGCAGTACTTC. The chain carries TRBV28 and TRBJ2-7, with D possibly matching TRBD1 (5 bases). This CDR3 is built from 13 residues. Trimming stripped 8 bases from V and 1 base from J, with 12 bases between. Germline lookup yields CDR1 MDHEN and CDR2 SYDVKM.

The chain combines TRBV3-1 (or the pseudogene TRBV3-2) with TRBJ2-5; D might be TRBD1 (6 bases). Trimming removed 0 bases at V and 4 bases at J, with 9 bases between. Germline V gene lookup returns CDR1 LGHDT and CDR2 YNNKEL (reference sequence). The CDR3 length is 14 residues. CDR3 loop: CASSQESGVETQYF. CDR3 sequence (DNA): TGTGCCAGCAGCCAAGAATCAGGGGTAGAGACCCAGTACTTC.

A word on this clone: Other DNA sequences within the sample encode an identical CDR3. The chain carries TRBV5-1 and TRBJ1-5, with D unresolved. Germline V gene data show CDR1 as SGHRS and CDR2 as YFSETQ. V shed 0 bases and J shed 0 bases, with 4 bases lying between them. The CDR3 spans 14 residues. As DNA, the CDR3 is TGCGCCAGCAGCTTGGGAGTTAGCAATCAGCCCCAGCATTTT. As protein: CASSLGVSNQPQHF. Full variable domain (outside the CDR3, taken from reference TRBV5-1 and TRBJ1-5): KAGVTQTPRYLIKTRGQQVTLSCSPISGHRSVSWYQQTPGQGLQFLFEYFSETQRNKGNFPGRFSGRQFSNSRSEMNVSTLELGDSALYLCASSLGVSNQPQHFGDGTRLSIL.

The genes are TRBV5-4 and TRBJ2-2, with 12 bases matching TRBD2. The V segment lost 3 bases and the J segment 6 bases; nucleotides outside the gene matches: 3. The CDR3 runs to 15 residues. Germline CDR1 and CDR2: SGHNT and YYREEE (reference sequence). The CDR3 sequence: CASSSGTSGPGELFF. The CDR3 region has the DNA TGTGCCAGCAGCTCCGGGACTAGCGGGCCCGGGGAGCTGTTTTTT.

The chain combines TRBV12-3 or TRBV12-4 with TRBJ1-5; 9 bases fit TRBD1. V trimming: 6 bases; J trimming: 5 bases; junction bases outside the gene matches: 2. The CDR3 sequence is 13 residues long. The CDR3 protein is CASRQGADQPQHF. The CDR3 nucleotides are TGTGCCAGCAGACAGGGGGCGGATCAGCCCCAGCATTTT.